The entry below gives a single TCR beta chain sequence along with its context. The data stem from a study of blood T cell repertoires in COVID-19. Study information: Specimens from acute and convalescent COVID-19 originated in the United States, Italy and Spain. Sample material is recorded as cDNA or gDNA derived from T cells, B-cell-depleted T cells, or PBMCs.

In the authors' workflow: Estimates of nucleated cell counts were drawn from the amplification of reference gene primers. The data were produced by immunoSEQ multiplex PCR, yet TCRdb's version contains in-frame clones alone and is incomplete. That table furnishes V, J and clone size, whereas the DNA furnished D and trimming. Of a few hundred thousand clones listed, approximately 88% were seen once; the top ten hold roughly 0.8%. The CDR3 sequence is 15 residues long. With 4 bases clipped from V and 3 bases from J, the junction kept 7 bases outside the gene matches. Germline-derived CDR1 and CDR2 are MNHEY and SVGAGI.

The TCR was taken from a woman aged 25-40 years with acute or convalescent COVID-19. The sequenced sample consisted of peripheral blood. V gene TRBV6-5 combines with J gene TRBJ1-2, with 8 nucleotides matching TRBD1. The CDR3 coding sequence is TGTGCCAGCAGTTCACGCGGACAGGGCCACTATGGCTACACCTTC. It is translated as CASSSRGQGHYGYTF.